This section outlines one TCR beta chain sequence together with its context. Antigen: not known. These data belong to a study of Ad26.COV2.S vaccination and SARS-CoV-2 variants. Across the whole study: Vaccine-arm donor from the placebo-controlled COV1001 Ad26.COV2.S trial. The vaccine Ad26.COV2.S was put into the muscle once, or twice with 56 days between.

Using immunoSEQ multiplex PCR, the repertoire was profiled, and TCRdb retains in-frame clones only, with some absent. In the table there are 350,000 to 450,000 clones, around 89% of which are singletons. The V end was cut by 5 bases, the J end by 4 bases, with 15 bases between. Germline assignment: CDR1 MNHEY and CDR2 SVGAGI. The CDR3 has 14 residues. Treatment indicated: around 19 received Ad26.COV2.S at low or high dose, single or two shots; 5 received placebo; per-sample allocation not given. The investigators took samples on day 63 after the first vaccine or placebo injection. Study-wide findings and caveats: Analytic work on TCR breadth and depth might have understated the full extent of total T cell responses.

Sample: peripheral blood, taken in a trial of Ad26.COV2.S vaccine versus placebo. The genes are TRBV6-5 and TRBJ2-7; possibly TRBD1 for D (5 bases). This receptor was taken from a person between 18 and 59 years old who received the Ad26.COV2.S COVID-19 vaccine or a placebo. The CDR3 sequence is CASSTGSFDYEQYF. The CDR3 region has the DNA TGTGCCAGCAGTACAGGCTCCTTCGATTACGAGCAGTACTTC.